This TCR beta chain was observed in a study of blood T cell repertoires in COVID-19. Background on the study: COVID-19 samples collected from the United States, Italy and Spain covered acute and convalescent phases. Sources were T cells, B-cell-depleted T cells, or PBMCs; the material itself was cDNA or gDNA.

Germline V gene lookup returns CDR1 SNHLY and CDR2 FYNNEI. This CDR3 has 15 residues. J lost 2 bases, V lost 0 bases, and 2 bases had no gene match. Original methodology: Nucleated cell counts were estimated from reference gene primer amplification. TCRdb's table, derived via immunoSEQ multiplex PCR, lists solely in-frame clones and lacks some. That table supplies the V and J calls and clone size; D and trimming were determined from the DNA. The data show some 130,000 clones, with 84% seen just once and 1.1% to 1.5% held by the top ten. The sample taken for sequencing was peripheral blood. The TCR sequence derives from a man between 60 and 70 years old with acute or convalescent COVID-19. The V and J genes are TRBV2 and TRBJ1-2; 8 bases agree with TRBD1. The CDR3 is CASSEARTGNYGYTF. The CDR3 DNA follows: TGTGCCAGCAGTGAAGCTAGGACAGGGAACTATGGCTACACCTTC.